Shown below are 25 T cell receptor beta chains from a single sample sequenced in a study of T-cell memory formation after mild COVID-19. TCRdb reanalysed the 5' RACE reads using MiXCR and keeps one entry per CDR3 protein. The table shows 90,000 to 120,000 distinct CDR3 sequences, with around 14% occurring only once. Sequencing input: PBMCs or a T cell subset sorted from them (not recorded which). All receptors come from a man between 18 and 35 years old who had mild COVID-19 (a few samples of this study predate the infection). Cell type and time point are not known.

Many counts were recorded for this clonotype. One junction end disagrees with the germline gene, perhaps due to a read error. The chain employs TRBV20-1 and TRBJ2-3, with 7 bases that match TRBD1. Germline V gene lookup returns CDR1 DFQATT and CDR2 SNEGSKA (reference sequence). The length of the CDR3 is 11 residues. In DNA, the CDR3 is TGCAGTGCCGTTACCGACAGGGTCCATTTTTTT. Its translation is CSAVTDRVHFF.

This clonotype has only a few counts. V gene TRBV5-1 combines with J gene TRBJ2-2; TRBD1 matches 8 bases. The germline CDR1 and CDR2 sequences are SGHRS and YFSETQ. The junction had 4 bases not matched to a gene; V was cut back by 7 bases and J by 5 bases. This CDR3 spans 13 amino acids. The DNA of the CDR3 is TGCGCCAGCCTAAGACAGGGGACCGGGGAGCTGTTTTTT. Translated: CASLRQGTGELFF. The complete variable domain, with remaining parts taken from reference TRBV5-1 and TRBJ2-2, reads KAGVTQTPRYLIKTRGQQVTLSCSPISGHRSVSWYQQTPGQGLQFLFEYFSETQRNKGNFPGRFSGRQFSNSRSEMNVSTLELGDSALYLCASLRQGTGELFFGEGSRLTVL.

This clonotype was recorded a few times. The chain has TRBV6-5 and TRBJ2-2, with D unclear. Germline CDR1 and CDR2: MNHEY and SVGAGI. Trimming stripped 5 bases from V and 5 bases from J, with 9 bases between. CDR3 length equals 13 residues. The CDR3 here is CASSPMGTGELFF. CDR3 DNA sequence: TGTGCCAGCAGTCCGATGGGGACCGGGGAGCTGTTTTTT.

This clonotype was observed a few times. The chain has TRBV6-5 and TRBJ1-2, with D tentatively TRBD1 (5 bases). The CDR3 runs 15 residues. Germline-derived CDR1 and CDR2 are MNHEY and SVGAGI. V was trimmed by 6 bases and J by 4 bases, leaving 18 bases between them. DNA for the CDR3: TGTGCCAGCAGAGAACTGGGGGAGAACCTCTATGGCTACACCTTC. Residues: CASRELGENLYGYTF.

The J gene is TRBJ2-2, the V gene TRBV24-1, with D maybe TRBD1 (6 bases). Germline CDR1 reads KGHDR; CDR2 reads SFDVKD. Between the trimmed V and J ends, which lost 3 bases and 1 base, there was a span of 14 bases. This CDR3 spans 17 amino acids. The CDR3 loop is CATSDQRTDRNTGELFF. The CDR3 DNA is TGTGCCACCAGTGATCAAAGGACGGACAGGAACACCGGGGAGCTGTTTTTT.

This clonotype appeared a few times. The chain has TRBV6-5 and TRBJ1-5; no firm D call. The CDR3 covers 16 residues. Germline CDR1 MNHEY, CDR2 SVGAGI. The germline V and J ends were trimmed by 2 bases and 7 bases, with 18 bases remaining between them. CDR3 loop: CASSYTPPGSGQPQHF. CDR3 DNA: TGTGCCAGCAGTTACACGCCCCCGGGATCAGGACAGCCCCAGCATTTT.

The chain is built from TRBV20-1 and TRBJ2-1, with TRBD1 matching 7 bases. V trimming: 5 bases; J trimming: 4 bases; junction bases outside the gene matches: 8. Germline V gives CDR1 DFQATT, CDR2 SNEGSKA (reference sequence). CDR3 length: 14 residues. The CDR3 coding sequence is TGCAGTGCTGACTGGGACAGAACTTACAATGAGCAGTTCTTC. Its translation is CSADWDRTYNEQFF.

This chain uses TRBV20-1 with TRBJ2-3; D not certain. Deletions cut 6 bases from V and 6 bases from J, with 10 bases between. Looked up from germline, CDR1 is DFQATT and CDR2 is SNEGSKA (reference sequence). The CDR3 length is 11 residues. CDR3 amino acids: CSANPRDTQYF. The DNA for the CDR3 is TGCAGTGCCAACCCAAGGGATACGCAGTATTTT.

This clonotype has more than one count but fewer than ten. The chain links TRBV27 to TRBJ1-2; the D gene is possibly TRBD1 (6 bases). The germline V and J ends were trimmed by 3 bases and 6 bases, with 11 bases remaining between them. The CDR3 spans 13 residues. CDR1 and CDR2 (germline): MNHEY, SMNVEV (reference sequence). CDR3 residues: CASSFRQGNGYTF. The CDR3 region has the DNA TGTGCCAGCAGTTTCCGGCAGGGGAATGGCTACACCTTC.

The chain uses TRBV6-5 and TRBJ2-2; TRBD2 matches at 7 bases. This CDR3 region has 16 residues. The J segment lost 1 base and the V segment lost 2 bases, leaving 4 bases of the junction unmatched. The germline V gene encodes CDR1 MNHEY and CDR2 SVGAGI. Written as DNA, the CDR3 is TGTGCCAGCAGTTACAATCCTAGCGGGAACACCGGGGAGCTGTTTTTT. Translated: CASSYNPSGNTGELFF.

This clonotype was picked up a small number of times. V is TRBV6-6 and J is TRBJ2-1; maybe TRBD2 (6 bases). Trimming shortened V by 7 bases and J by 3 bases, and 16 bases separated the two germline ends. The CDR3 extends over 15 amino acids. Germline CDR1 reads MNHNY; CDR2 reads SVGAGI (reference sequence). The chain's CDR3 is CASTSAGLFYNEQFF. The CDR3 nucleotides read TGTGCCAGCACTTCGGCGGGATTATTCTACAATGAGCAGTTCTTC.

This clonotype was seen a handful of times. The chain is built from TRBV10-3 and TRBJ2-3; D is ambiguous. Germline V lookup: CDR1 ENHRY, CDR2 SYGVKD. The CDR3 has 14 amino acids. Between the trimmed V and J ends, which lost 2 bases and 1 base, there was a span of 7 bases. This chain's CDR3 is CAISENLGTDTQYF. The CDR3 DNA sequence: TGTGCCATCAGTGAGAACCTGGGCACAGATACGCAGTATTTT.

The gene calls are TRBV5-1 and TRBJ2-3; D gene ambiguous. Trimming cost V 4 bases and J 2 bases, with 14 bases left between them. Germline lookup yields CDR1 SGHRS and CDR2 YFSETQ. The CDR3 covers 15 residues. CDR3 nucleotides: TGCGCCAGCAGCGGGGTACGGATCACCACAGATACGCAGTATTTT. This gives the protein CASSGVRITTDTQYF.

This clonotype was picked up many times. This chain joins TRBV7-9 and TRBJ2-3; D may be TRBD1 (5 bases). Trimming removed 1 base from V and 6 bases from J, with 17 bases in between. The CDR3 sequence is 16 residues long. CDR1 is SEHNR and CDR2 is FQNEAQ in the germline V gene (reference sequence). CDR3 region: CASSLVGPKGIDTQYF. The CDR3 coding sequence is TGTGCCAGCAGCTTAGTTGGACCCAAGGGGATCGATACGCAGTATTTT.

This clonotype was detected only a few times. The V call is TRBV4-3, the J call TRBJ1-2; unclear D gene. Germline CDR1 and CDR2: LGHNA and YSLEER. Trimming removed 4 bases from V and 4 bases from J, with 13 bases in between. The CDR3 consists of 14 residues. CDR3 in amino acids: CASSPGSQPYGYTF. In DNA form, the CDR3 reads TGCGCCAGCAGCCCCGGGTCCCAGCCCTATGGCTACACCTTC.

The table lists this clonotype with a few counts. The V call is TRBV28, the J call TRBJ1-1, with D tentatively TRBD1 (5 bases). The germline V gene has CDR1 MDHEN and CDR2 SYDVKM. The CDR3 is 14 amino acids. V lost 2 bases to trimming and J lost 5 bases, with 12 bases between them. CDR3 protein: CASSLVSGGTEAFF. The CDR3 nucleotides are TGTGCCAGCAGTTTAGTTTCGGGGGGAACTGAAGCTTTCTTT.

A few counts support this clonotype. The chain employs TRBV7-7 and TRBJ2-1, with 13 bases fitting TRBD2. The germline gives CDR1 SSHAT, CDR2 FNYEAQ (reference sequence). The V segment lost 4 bases and the J segment 9 bases; nucleotides outside the gene matches: 3. CDR3 size: 14 residues. The CDR3 coding sequence is TGTGCCAGCAGCTCACTAGCGGGGGGGCGTGAGCAGTTCTTC. This gives the protein CASSSLAGGREQFF.

The chain uses TRBV20-1 and TRBJ2-7; D uncertain. Trimming took 3 bases from V and 5 from J, leaving 17 bases between them. The CDR3 length is 14 residues. Germline CDR1 DFQATT, CDR2 SNEGSKA (reference sequence). CDR3 in amino acids: CSASWTPINNEQYV. The CDR3 nucleotides read TGCAGTGCTAGTTGGACCCCAATTAACAACGAGCAGTACGTC.

This clonotype was counted a few times. The chain combines TRBV27 with TRBJ2-3; 9 bases align to TRBD1. This CDR3 is 14 amino acids long. V dropped 5 bases and J dropped 6; count of bases not matched to a gene: 6. Germline CDR1 MNHEY, CDR2 SMNVEV (reference sequence). The CDR3: CASSLGTGSDTQYF. CDR3 nucleotides: TGTGCCAGCAGTCTGGGGACAGGGAGTGATACGCAGTATTTT.

J is TRBJ1-1 and V is TRBV5-1; D call uncertain. This CDR3 comprises 14 residues. Germline CDR1 and CDR2: SGHRS and YFSETQ. V was trimmed by 0 bases and J by 5 bases, leaving 11 bases between them. The CDR3 DNA sequence: TGCGCCAGCAGCTTGGAGTCCGGGTTTACTGAAGCTTTCTTT. It translates to CASSLESGFTEAFF.

The chain links TRBV6-2 or TRBV6-3 to TRBJ2-7, with D uncertain. Germline V gene lookup returns CDR1 MNHEY and CDR2 SVGEGT. V shed 0 bases and J shed 5 bases, with 11 bases lying between them. There are 14 residues in the CDR3. This chain's CDR3 is CASSYSLGVNEQYV. CDR3 DNA: TGTGCCAGCAGTTACTCCCTTGGTGTCAACGAGCAGTACGTC.

This clonotype was observed at least ten times. V gene TRBV7-2 combines with J gene TRBJ2-3; D is possibly TRBD2 (5 bases). CDR1 SGHTA and CDR2 FQGNSA come from the germline V gene. The CDR3 is 15 residues long. Trimming took off 5 bases at V and 1 base at J, with 13 bases between the two ends. CDR3 protein: CASSSGVVGTDTQYF. DNA for the CDR3: TGTGCCAGCAGCAGCGGAGTTGTCGGCACAGATACGCAGTATTTT.

This clonotype was observed at least ten times. The chain couples TRBV7-9 to TRBJ2-1; TRBD2 agrees at 9 bases. With 6 bases clipped from V and 8 bases from J, the junction kept 5 bases outside the gene matches. Germline lookup yields CDR1 SEHNR and CDR2 FQNEAQ (reference sequence). The CDR3 totals 13 residues. The CDR3 nucleotides are TGTGCCAGCAGATCGCGGGGGGGCCATGAGCAGTTCTTC. Translating it yields CASRSRGGHEQFF.

This clonotype occurred a few times. The chain links TRBV6-2 or TRBV6-3 to TRBJ2-5; no definite D call. The germline V gene encodes CDR1 MNHEY and CDR2 SVGEGT. Deletions cut 0 bases from V and 2 bases from J, with 7 bases between. The CDR3 is made up of 14 amino acids. The CDR3 spells CASSYSGFQETQYF. CDR3 nucleotide sequence: TGTGCCAGCAGTTACTCGGGCTTTCAAGAGACCCAGTACTTC.

This clonotype was detected a few times. This rearrangement joins TRBV27 to TRBJ2-3; perhaps TRBD2 as D (6 bases). CDR3 size: 14 residues. V was pared by 5 bases and J by 6 bases, with 15 bases between. Germline lookup yields CDR1 MNHEY and CDR2 SMNVEV (reference sequence). The CDR3 DNA sequence: TGTGCCAGCAGTCTCGGGACTCCGGCGGATACGCAGTATTTT. Protein sequence: CASSLGTPADTQYF.